The entry below gives a single T cell receptor beta chain sequence along with its context. What it binds is unknown. As to time point: baseline, week 1 (first vaccination visit). Treatment: pre-vaccination baseline after standard-of-care therapy. This entry belongs to a study of a mutant IDH1 vaccine in newly diagnosed glioma. At the level of the study: Treated individuals were 62.5% male and roughly 40% female, averaging approximately 40 years of age. Most patients had received both radiotherapy and temozolomide, the prior options being radiotherapy, temozolomide, or both.

Overall study findings and caveats: Changes in top peripheral clonotypes did not appear linked to pseudoprogression. Altogether, 93.3% of patients exhibited vaccine-induced immune responses.

Method: immunoSEQ multiplex PCR; TCRdb's copy keeps in-frame clones and lacks some. The sample includes about 70,000 clones, around 82% seen only once; the top ten take approximately 4.5%. The source is a woman aged 18 to 35 with glioma. Some clones in this sample may be carry-over from other donors' samples. Sequenced here: peripheral blood mononuclear cells (PBMCs), sampled from a glioma patient treated with radiotherapy, temozolomide or both.

In nucleotides, the CDR3 is TGTGCCACTCTCCTCTTGGGCAGCAGGAACACTGAAGCTTTCTTT. It translates to CATLLLGSRNTEAFF. The chain joins TRBV15 to TRBJ1-1; D ambiguous. Trimming left V 9 bases short and J 1 base short, with 18 bases between. Germline CDR1 reads LNHNV; CDR2 reads YYDKDF (reference sequence). The CDR3 is 15 residues long.